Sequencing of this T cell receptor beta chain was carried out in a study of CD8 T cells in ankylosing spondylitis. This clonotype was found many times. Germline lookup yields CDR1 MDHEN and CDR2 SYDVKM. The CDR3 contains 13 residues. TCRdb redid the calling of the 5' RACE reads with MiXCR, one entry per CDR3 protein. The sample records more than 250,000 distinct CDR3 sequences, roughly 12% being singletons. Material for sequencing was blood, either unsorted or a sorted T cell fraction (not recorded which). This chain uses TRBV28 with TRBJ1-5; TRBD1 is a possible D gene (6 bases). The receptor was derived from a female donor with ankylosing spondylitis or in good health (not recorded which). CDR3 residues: CTSAPGQYQPQHF. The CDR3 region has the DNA TGTACATCAGCCCCAGGACAGTATCAGCCCCAGCATTTT.